Listed below are T cell receptor beta chains from one sample, sequenced in a study of monozygotic twins with inflammatory bowel disease. TCRdb reanalyzed the 5' RACE reads, giving one entry per CDR3 protein sequence and no DNA. This repertoire comprises over 200,000 distinct CDR3 sequences; its ten largest clones make up 1.5% to 2%. The material sequenced was blood. These receptors were obtained from a human donor with ulcerative colitis or Crohn's disease, or a healthy co-twin of an affected twin (not recorded which). Each CDR3 is given with its conserved first and last residue. The order of the fields is CDR3 protein, V gene, J gene.

CASSLWGRLGDNEQFF	TRBV5-1	TRBJ2-1
CATTGTGGANTEAFF	TRBV7-9	TRBJ1-1
CASSLGRTDPNEKLFF	TRBV5-1	TRBJ1-4
CASSLDASSYNEQFF	TRBV5-1	TRBJ2-1
CASSHRTGPYEQYF	TRBV4-1	TRBJ2-7
CASSLTRRQGTEQFF	TRBV5-1	TRBJ2-1
CASTRQYSNQPQHF	TRBV6-6	TRBJ1-5
CAGGTGLSNQPQHF	TRBV2	TRBJ1-5
CASTQGKSDTQYF	TRBV6-5	TRBJ2-3
CSASGQGSYGYTF	TRBV20-1	TRBJ1-2
CASSLPTGAEAFF	TRBV5-4	TRBJ1-1
CASRPGSSSITEAFF	TRBV6-1	TRBJ1-1
CASSAMTGGNQPQHF	TRBV2	TRBJ1-5
CASSLSFQANYGYTF	TRBV7-2	TRBJ1-2
CASSPTVNQPQHF	TRBV7-2	TRBJ1-5
CSARVPWTGGASFYGYTF	TRBV20-1	TRBJ1-2
CASSFNWETQYF	TRBV11-2	TRBJ2-5
CASSVSQGSNQPQHF	TRBV2	TRBJ1-5
CASSPWVESSTDTQYF	TRBV18	TRBJ2-3
CASSFKSNQPQHF	TRBV12-3/TRBV12-4	TRBJ1-5
CASSPDREKNNEQFF	TRBV5-1	TRBJ2-1
CAISELETQYF	TRBV10-3	TRBJ2-5
CSATPGLRNTIYF	TRBV20-1	TRBJ1-3
CASSHRDRGSSYEQYF	TRBV5-1	TRBJ2-7
CASSLDSGDTQYF	TRBV12-3/TRBV12-4	TRBJ2-3
CASSLDSGYTF	TRBV3-1	TRBJ1-2
CSARQGSQPQHF	TRBV20-1	TRBJ1-5
CASSSTGQPQETQYF	TRBV5-1	TRBJ2-5
CSAANEGRNTEAFF	TRBV20-1	TRBJ1-1
CASSQRRGVSNEKLFF	TRBV3-1	TRBJ1-4
CSASVGQPQHF	TRBV20-1	TRBJ1-5
CASSLGSASGGKRTDTQYF	TRBV7-6	TRBJ2-3
CASSQDLSYEQYF	TRBV4-1	TRBJ2-7